Listed below are T cell receptor beta chains from one sample, sequenced in a study of PD-L1 blockade in urothelial cancer. Here immunoSEQ multiplex PCR was the method, and the copy in TCRdb shows in-frame clones only, minus some. The data show around 50,000 clones, 70% to 90% seen once. This specimen consisted of PBMCs, obtained around atezolizumab (anti-PD-L1) treatment. The receptors originated from a man aged 45-65 years with urothelial cancer. CDR3s include the opening cysteine and the closing phenylalanine or tryptophan. Fields, in order: J gene, D gene, clone size, V gene, CDR3 protein, CDR3 DNA. D genes are given only for firm matches. The size of a clone is reported for some rows only, either as once, few or many, or as a class for expanded clones.

TRBJ1-2	TRBD1	few	TRBV5-6	CASSLPGQGTYGYTF	TGTGCCAGCAGCCTGCCGGGACAGGGAACATATGGCTACACCTTC
TRBJ2-4	TRBD1	.	TRBV5-8	CASSSGTGGNIQYF	TGTGCCAGCAGCTCCGGGACAGGGGGAAACATTCAGTACTTC
TRBJ2-3	.	once	TRBV28	CASSLGVGRERGGTDTQYF	TGTGCCAGCAGTCTTGGTGTCGGGCGGGAAAGAGGGGGCACAGATACGCAGTATTTT
TRBJ1-1	TRBD1	few	TRBV30	CAWSPTGVTEAFF	TGTGCCTGGAGTCCGACAGGGGTCACTGAAGCTTTCTTT
TRBJ1-3	.	.	TRBV5-5	CASSPRDTGGNTIYF	TGTGCCAGCAGCCCGAGGGACACCGGGGGAAACACCATATATTTT
TRBJ2-7	TRBD1	.	TRBV5-1	CASSPTGNSYEQYF	TGCGCCAGCAGTCCGACAGGGAATTCCTACGAGCAGTACTTC
TRBJ2-1	TRBD1	.	TRBV28	CASSYQQGAGGEQFF	TGTGCCAGCAGTTACCAGCAGGGGGCCGGTGGTGAGCAGTTCTTC
TRBJ2-3	TRBD2	.	TRBV5-1	CASSLGAIAGEGAKDTQYF	TGCGCCAGCAGCTTGGGGGCAATAGCGGGAGAGGGGGCAAAAGATACGCAGTATTTT
TRBJ2-7	.	.	TRBV4-3	CASSPTRTHYEQYF	TGCGCCAGCAGCCCTACGAGGACACATTACGAGCAGTACTTC
TRBJ1-2	.	.	TRBV11-3	CASGRPGEGYTF	TGTGCCAGCGGCCGCCCGGGAGAAGGCTACACCTTC
TRBJ2-6	TRBD2	.	TRBV5-6	CASSPTGRGSGANVLTF	TGTGCCAGCAGTCCTACCGGGCGGGGGTCTGGGGCCAACGTCCTGACTTTC
TRBJ2-1	.	.	TRBV6-6	CASSFSWLADNEQFF	TGTGCCAGCAGTTTTTCATGGCTTGCCGACAATGAGCAGTTCTTC
TRBJ1-1	TRBD1	.	TRBV6-5	CASSQGQVQDTEAFF	TGTGCCAGCAGCCAAGGACAGGTTCAGGACACTGAAGCTTTCTTT
TRBJ1-1	.	.	TRBV30	CAWRLPGTEAFF	TGTGCCTGGCGCCTCCCGGGAACTGAAGCTTTCTTT
TRBJ1-1	.	.	TRBV10-2	CASSQGSTEAFF	TGCGCCAGCAGTCAGGGGAGCACTGAAGCTTTCTTT
TRBJ2-7	TRBD2	medium-sized	TRBV9	CASSGGLAREQYF	TGTGCCAGCAGCGGGGGACTAGCACGGGAGCAGTACTTC
TRBJ2-1	TRBD1	.	TRBV5-1	CASSLLGQGNEQFF	TGCGCCAGCAGCTTGCTAGGACAGGGCAATGAGCAGTTCTTC
TRBJ1-1	.	.	TRBV15	CATSYLGPGANTEAFF	TGTGCCACCAGCTATCTGGGGCCTGGGGCGAACACTGAAGCTTTCTTT
TRBJ1-2	.	few	TRBV7-9	CASSPTGIGGYTF	TGTGCCAGCAGCCCGACAGGAATCGGTGGCTACACCTTC
TRBJ1-3	.	once	TRBV15	CATSRDRGSGNTIYF	TGTGCCACCAGCAGAGATCGAGGCTCTGGAAACACCATATATTTT
TRBJ2-7	TRBD1	.	TRBV10-3	CAIRGDSTSSYEQYF	TGTGCCATCAGGGGGGACAGTACCAGCTCCTACGAGCAGTACTTC
TRBJ2-5	TRBD1	.	TRBV9	CASSVGTGRGETQYF	TGTGCCAGCAGCGTTGGGACAGGGAGGGGGGAGACCCAGTACTTC
TRBJ2-7	.	.	TRBV9	CASSGGNSYEQYF	TGTGCCAGCAGCGGCGGGAACTCCTACGAGCAGTACTTC
TRBJ2-3	TRBD2	.	TRBV27	CASSLAGSLTDTQYF	TGTGCCAGCAGCTTAGCGGGCTCCCTCACAGATACGCAGTATTTT
TRBJ2-7	.	.	TRBV30	CAWSKRGLYEQYF	TGTGCCTGGAGTAAAAGGGGTCTCTACGAGCAGTACTTC
TRBJ2-1	TRBD2	.	TRBV19	CASSTGKGLADNEQFF	TGTGCCAGTAGTACAGGGAAAGGACTAGCAGACAATGAGCAGTTCTTC
TRBJ2-1	.	.	TRBV7-6	CASSLSLRSEQFF	TGTGCCAGCAGCTTATCCTTGCGGTCAGAGCAGTTCTTC
TRBJ1-4	.	.	TRBV5-5	CASSLQRSANEKLFF	TGTGCCAGCAGCTTGCAGAGGTCGGCTAATGAAAAACTGTTTTTT
TRBJ1-2	.	.	TRBV15	CATSRDKERGVNYGYTF	TGTGCCACCAGCAGGGACAAGGAGCGGGGTGTTAACTATGGCTACACCTTC
TRBJ1-2	.	few	TRBV5-4	CASSLGPVGGYTF	TGTGCCAGCAGCTTGGGACCCGTGGGCGGCTACACCTTC
TRBJ2-3	.	few	TRBV28	CASRVSAGVRGGLDTQYF	TGTGCCAGCAGAGTATCAGCCGGGGTACGTGGCGGGTTAGATACGCAGTATTTT
TRBJ2-4	TRBD1	.	TRBV7-2	CASSLERQGVTKNIQYF	TGTGCCAGCAGCTTGGAGAGACAGGGGGTTACCAAAAACATTCAGTACTTC
TRBJ2-1	TRBD1	.	TRBV10-1	CASSELIQGAYNEQFF	TGCGCCAGCAGTGAGCTAATACAGGGGGCTTACAATGAGCAGTTCTTC
TRBJ2-7	TRBD1	.	TRBV30	CATGTGGSYEQYF	TGTGCCACAGGGACAGGGGGTAGCTACGAGCAGTACTTC
TRBJ2-3	TRBD2	.	TRBV6-4	CASKRLASTDTQYF	TGTGCCAGCAAAAGACTAGCTAGCACAGATACGCAGTATTTT
TRBJ2-6	.	.	TRBV14	CASSQGNQAGDSGANVLTF	TGTGCCAGCAGCCAAGGTAACCAGGCAGGGGACTCTGGGGCCAACGTCCTGACTTTC
TRBJ1-5	.	.	TRBV7-9	CASSLDRNQPQHF	TGTGCCAGCAGCTTAGACCGGAATCAGCCCCAGCATTTT
TRBJ2-6	TRBD2	.	TRBV19	CASSIVGGSGANVLTF	TGTGCCAGTAGTATAGTGGGGGGGTCTGGGGCCAACGTCCTGACTTTC
TRBJ1-1	TRBD1	.	TRBV7-9	CASSPGQPYGNTEAFF	TGTGCCAGCAGCCCGGGACAGCCCTATGGGAACACTGAAGCTTTCTTT
TRBJ1-3	.	few	TRBV6-6	CASSFPRDTIYF	TGTGCCAGCAGTTTCCCCCGGGACACCATATATTTT
TRBJ2-7	TRBD2	.	TRBV28	CASVAGPTYEQYF	TGTGCCAGTGTAGCGGGTCCCACCTACGAGCAGTACTTC
TRBJ2-1	TRBD2	.	TRBV4-3	CASSQQAGRDNEQFF	TGCGCCAGCAGCCAACAAGCAGGGAGGGACAATGAGCAGTTCTTC
TRBJ1-5	.	.	TRBV19	CASTPAQGGNQPQHF	TGTGCCAGTACCCCAGCCCAAGGGGGCAATCAGCCCCAGCATTTT
TRBJ2-1	.	few	TRBV4-3	CASSQETWRSSYNEQFF	TGCGCCAGCAGCCAAGAAACATGGAGGAGCTCCTACAATGAGCAGTTCTTC
TRBJ1-2	.	.	TRBV28	CASSLLGQGYGYTF	TGTGCCAGCAGTTTACTGGGGCAGGGCTATGGCTACACCTTC
TRBJ2-1	.	.	TRBV7-9	CASSLGASSYNEQFF	TGTGCCAGCAGCTTGGGAGCGAGCTCCTACAATGAGCAGTTCTTC
TRBJ2-2	.	.	TRBV7-6	CASTLTGELFF	TGTGCCAGCACCCTCACCGGGGAGCTGTTTTTT
TRBJ1-1	.	few	TRBV7-8	CASSLGQGSTEAFF	TGTGCCAGCAGCTTGGGGCAGGGAAGCACTGAAGCTTTCTTT
TRBJ2-3	TRBD1	.	TRBV4-2	CASSQGRSTGARSDTQYF	TGTGCCAGCAGCCAAGGCCGGTCAACAGGGGCGCGGTCAGATACGCAGTATTTT
TRBJ2-1	TRBD2	few	TRBV19	CASRTSGSNEQFF	TGTGCCAGTAGGACTAGCGGATCCAATGAGCAGTTCTTC
TRBJ2-5	TRBD1	.	TRBV2	CASRGGTGGFQETQYF	TGTGCCAGCAGGGGAGGGACAGGGGGCTTCCAAGAGACCCAGTACTTC
TRBJ1-2	.	few	TRBV19	CASSMDREVLYGYTF	TGTGCCAGTAGTATGGATAGGGAGGTCCTCTATGGCTACACCTTC
TRBJ2-7	.	.	TRBV27	CASSPREGRIYEQYF	TGTGCCAGCAGTCCCCGAGAGGGCAGGATCTACGAGCAGTACTTC
TRBJ1-2	.	.	TRBV5-6	CASSSAGARRNYGYTF	TGTGCCAGCAGTTCCGCAGGGGCGCGGAGGAACTATGGCTACACCTTC
TRBJ2-1	.	.	TRBV19	CASSIVKRWDLKNYNEQFF	TGTGCCAGTAGTATAGTGAAAAGGTGGGACTTAAAAAACTACAATGAGCAGTTCTTC
TRBJ1-6	.	.	TRBV7-8	CASSLGVASGSPLHF	TGTGCCAGCAGCCTAGGGGTTGCCTCGGGTTCACCCCTCCACTTT
TRBJ2-4	.	.	TRBV4-1	CASSQDDFIAKNIQYF	TGCGCCAGCAGCCAAGATGACTTTATAGCCAAAAACATTCAGTACTTC
TRBJ1-1	.	.	TRBV5-4	CASSLAWLGAQGKAFF	TGTGCCAGCAGCTTGGCTTGGTTGGGGGCGCAGGGAAAAGCTTTCTTT
TRBJ2-7	.	.	TRBV5-1	CASSLGDSAYEQYF	TGCGCCAGCAGCTTGGGGGACTCCGCCTACGAGCAGTACTTC
TRBJ2-7	TRBD1	.	TRBV6-1	CASTSGTGGYEQYF	TGTGCCAGCACTTCCGGGACAGGGGGTTACGAGCAGTACTTC